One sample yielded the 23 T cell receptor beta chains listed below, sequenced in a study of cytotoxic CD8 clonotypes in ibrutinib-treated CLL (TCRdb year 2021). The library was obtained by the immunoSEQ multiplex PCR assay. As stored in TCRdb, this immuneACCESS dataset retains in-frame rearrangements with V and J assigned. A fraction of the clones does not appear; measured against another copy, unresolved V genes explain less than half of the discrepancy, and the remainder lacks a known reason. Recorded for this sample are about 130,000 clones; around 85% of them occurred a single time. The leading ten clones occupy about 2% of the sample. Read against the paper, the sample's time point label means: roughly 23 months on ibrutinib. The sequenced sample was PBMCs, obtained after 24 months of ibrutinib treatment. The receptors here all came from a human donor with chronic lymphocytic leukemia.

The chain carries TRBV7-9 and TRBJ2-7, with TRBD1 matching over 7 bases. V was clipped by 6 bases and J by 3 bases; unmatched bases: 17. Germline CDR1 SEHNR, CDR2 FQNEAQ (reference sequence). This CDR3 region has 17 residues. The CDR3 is CASSPLLRTGIGYEQYF. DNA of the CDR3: TGTGCCAGCAGTCCCCTGTTGCGGACAGGTATCGGCTACGAGCAGTACTTC. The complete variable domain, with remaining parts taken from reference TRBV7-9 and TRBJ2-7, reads DTGVSQNPRHKITKRGQNVTFRCDPISEHNRLYWYRQTLGQGPEFLTYFQNEAQLEKSRLLSDRFSAERPKGSFSTLEIQRTEQGDSAMYLCASSPLLRTGIGYEQYFGPGTRLTVT.

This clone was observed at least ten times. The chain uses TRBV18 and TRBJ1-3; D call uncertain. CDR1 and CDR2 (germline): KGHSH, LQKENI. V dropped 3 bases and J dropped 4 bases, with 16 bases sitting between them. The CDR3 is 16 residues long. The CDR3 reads CASSPYAGMVGNTIYF. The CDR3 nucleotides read TGTGCCAGCTCACCGTACGCGGGGATGGTGGGAAACACCATATATTTT.

In DNA form, the CDR3 reads TGCAGCGTTGAAAGGGAAGACAGCCCCCTGGACTATGGCTACACCTTC. It is translated as CSVEREDSPLDYGYTF. The chain couples TRBV29-1 to TRBJ1-2; D perhaps matches TRBD1 (5 bases). This CDR3 is built from 16 residues. Germline CDR1 SQVTM, CDR2 ANQGSEA. Trimming stripped 2 bases from V and 3 bases from J, with 19 bases between.

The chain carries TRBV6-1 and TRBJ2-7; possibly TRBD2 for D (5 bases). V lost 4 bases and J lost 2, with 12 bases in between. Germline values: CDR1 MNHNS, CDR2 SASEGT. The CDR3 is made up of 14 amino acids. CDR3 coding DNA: TGTGCCAGCAGTGGAGCGGATTTCACCTACGAGCAGTACTTC. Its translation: CASSGADFTYEQYF.

CDR3 in amino acids: CASSLIGAHEQYF. The DNA for the CDR3 is TGTGCCAGCAGTTTAATAGGGGCCCACGAGCAGTACTTC. V gene TRBV28 combines with J gene TRBJ2-7; TRBD1 might be the D (5 bases). The length of the CDR3 is 13 residues. Germline V lookup: CDR1 MDHEN, CDR2 SYDVKM. V lost 2 bases and J 5 bases, leaving 10 bases between the germline ends.

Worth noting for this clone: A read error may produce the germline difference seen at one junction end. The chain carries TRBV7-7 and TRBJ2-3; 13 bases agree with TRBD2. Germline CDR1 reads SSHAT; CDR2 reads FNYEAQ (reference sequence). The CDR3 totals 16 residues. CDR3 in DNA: TGTGCTAGCAGCCCTGGACTAGCGGGGGCCGCAGATACGCAGTATTTT. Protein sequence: CASSPGLAGAADTQYF. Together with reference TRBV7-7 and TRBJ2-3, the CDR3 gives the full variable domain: GAGVSQSPRYKVTKRGQDVTLRCDPISSHATLYWYQQALGQGPEFLTYFNYEAQPDKSGLPSDRFSAERPEGSISTLTIQRTEQRDSAMYRCASSPGLAGAADTQYFGPGTRLTVL.

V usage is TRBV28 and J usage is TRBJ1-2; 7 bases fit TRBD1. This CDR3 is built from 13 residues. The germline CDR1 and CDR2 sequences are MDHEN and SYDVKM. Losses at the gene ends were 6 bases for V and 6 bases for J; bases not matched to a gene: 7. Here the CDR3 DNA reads TGTGCCAGCAGGGTGGGGACAGAGGATGGCTACACCTTC. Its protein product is CASRVGTEDGYTF.

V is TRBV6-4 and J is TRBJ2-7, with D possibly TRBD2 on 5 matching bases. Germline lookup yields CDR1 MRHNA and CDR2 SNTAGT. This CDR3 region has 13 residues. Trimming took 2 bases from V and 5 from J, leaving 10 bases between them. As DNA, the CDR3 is TGTGCCAGCAGTGACGAGGGATTCGACGAGCAGTACTTC. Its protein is CASSDEGFDEQYF.

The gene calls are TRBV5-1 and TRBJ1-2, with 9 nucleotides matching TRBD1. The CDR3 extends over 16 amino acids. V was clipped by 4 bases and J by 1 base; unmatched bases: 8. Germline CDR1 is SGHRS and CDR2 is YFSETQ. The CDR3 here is CASSRRTGVDNYGYTF. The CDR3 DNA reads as TGCGCCAGCAGCCGCCGGACAGGGGTAGATAACTATGGCTACACCTTC.

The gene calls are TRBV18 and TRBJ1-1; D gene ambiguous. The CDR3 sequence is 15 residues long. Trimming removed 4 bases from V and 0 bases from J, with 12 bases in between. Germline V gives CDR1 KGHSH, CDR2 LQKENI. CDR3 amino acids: CASSLQAALNTEAFF. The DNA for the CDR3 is TGTGCCAGCTCACTTCAGGCAGCCTTGAACACTGAAGCTTTCTTT. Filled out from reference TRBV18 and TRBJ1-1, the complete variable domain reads NAGVMQNPRHLVRRRGQEARLRCSPMKGHSHVYWYRQLPEEGLKFMVYLQKENIIDESGMPKERFSAEFPKEGPSILRIQQVVRGDSAAYFCASSLQAALNTEAFFGQGTRLTVV.

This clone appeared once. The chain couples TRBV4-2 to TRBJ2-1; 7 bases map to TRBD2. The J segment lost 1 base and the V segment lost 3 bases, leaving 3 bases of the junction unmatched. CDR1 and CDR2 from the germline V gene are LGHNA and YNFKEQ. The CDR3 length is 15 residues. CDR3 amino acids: CASSQTSTSYNEQFF. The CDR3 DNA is TGTGCCAGCAGCCAGACTAGCACTTCCTACAATGAGCAGTTCTTC.

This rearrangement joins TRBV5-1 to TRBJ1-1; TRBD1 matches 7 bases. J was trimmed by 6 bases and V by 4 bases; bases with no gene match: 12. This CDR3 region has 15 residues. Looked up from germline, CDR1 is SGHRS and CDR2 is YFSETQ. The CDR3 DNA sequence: TGCGCCAGCAGCCCCCGCCCGAACAGGGGTGCTGAAGCTTTCTTT. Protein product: CASSPRPNRGAEAFF.

The DNA for the CDR3 is TGTGCCAGTAGTATAACAGGACCCCCGGACACTGAAGCTTTCTTT. Translated: CASSITGPPDTEAFF. The chain combines TRBV19 with TRBJ1-1; D is possibly TRBD1 (5 bases). The germline CDR1 and CDR2 sequences are LNHDA and SQIVND (reference sequence). The CDR3 has 15 amino acids. Trimming removed 2 bases from V and 3 bases from J, with 13 bases in between.

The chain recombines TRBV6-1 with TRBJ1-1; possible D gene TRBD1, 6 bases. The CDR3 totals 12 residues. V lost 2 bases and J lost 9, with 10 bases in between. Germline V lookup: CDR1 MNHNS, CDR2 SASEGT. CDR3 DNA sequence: TGTGCCAGCAGTGAAAACAGGGTGAAAGCTTTCTTT. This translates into CASSENRVKAFF.

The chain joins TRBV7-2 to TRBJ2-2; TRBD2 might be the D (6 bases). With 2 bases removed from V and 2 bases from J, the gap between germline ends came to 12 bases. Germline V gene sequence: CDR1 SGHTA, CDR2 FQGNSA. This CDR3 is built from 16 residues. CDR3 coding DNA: TGTGCCAGCAGCTTAAGCCAGCGGGTAAACACCGGGGAGCTGTTTTTT. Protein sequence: CASSLSQRVNTGELFF.

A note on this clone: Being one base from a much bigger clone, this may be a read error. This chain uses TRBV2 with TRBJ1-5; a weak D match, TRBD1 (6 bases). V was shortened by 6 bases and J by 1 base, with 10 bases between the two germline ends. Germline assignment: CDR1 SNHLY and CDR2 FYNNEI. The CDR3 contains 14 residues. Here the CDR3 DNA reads TGTGCCAGCAGGCGGGACATCAGCAATCAGCCCCAGCATTTT. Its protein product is CASRRDISNQPQHF.

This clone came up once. The DNA of the CDR3 is TGTGCCAGCAGCTTGGACGGAGTAAACCAAGAGACCCAGTACTTC. Amino acid sequence: CASSLDGVNQETQYF. The V call is TRBV5-6, the J call TRBJ2-5; D is unresolved. From germline, CDR1 is SGHDT and CDR2 YYEEEE. The CDR3 length is 15 residues. The germline V and J ends were trimmed by 0 bases and 0 bases, with 9 bases remaining between them. Filled out from reference TRBV5-6 and TRBJ2-5, the complete variable domain reads DAGVTQSPTHLIKTRGQQVTLRCSPKSGHDTVSWYQQALGQGPQFIFQYYEEEERQRGNFPDRFSGHQFPNYSSELNVNALLLGDSALYLCASSLDGVNQETQYFGPGTRLLVL.

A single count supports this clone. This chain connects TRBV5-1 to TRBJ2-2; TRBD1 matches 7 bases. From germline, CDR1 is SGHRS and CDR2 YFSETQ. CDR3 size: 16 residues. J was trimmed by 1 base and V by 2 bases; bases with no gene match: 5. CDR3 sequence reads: CASSFRGRQNTGELFF. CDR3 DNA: TGCGCCAGCAGCTTTAGGGGGCGTCAGAACACCGGGGAGCTGTTTTTT.

This CDR3 is CASSLKGTGINQPQHF. The CDR3 DNA follows: TGTGCCAGCAGCCTCAAGGGGACCGGGATCAATCAGCCCCAGCATTTT. The V gene is TRBV7-8, the J gene TRBJ1-5, with D maybe TRBD1 (5 bases). The CDR3 spans 16 residues. In germline, CDR1 is SGHVS, CDR2 FQNEAQ. Between the trimmed V and J ends, which lost 5 bases and 3 bases, there was a span of 17 bases.

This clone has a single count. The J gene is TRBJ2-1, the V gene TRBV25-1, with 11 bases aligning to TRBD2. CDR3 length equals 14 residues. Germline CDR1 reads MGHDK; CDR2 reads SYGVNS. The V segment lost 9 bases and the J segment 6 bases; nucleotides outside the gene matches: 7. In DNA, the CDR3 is TGTGCCAGTTCGACTAGCGGGAAAAGCAATGAGCAGTTCTTC. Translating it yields CASSTSGKSNEQFF.

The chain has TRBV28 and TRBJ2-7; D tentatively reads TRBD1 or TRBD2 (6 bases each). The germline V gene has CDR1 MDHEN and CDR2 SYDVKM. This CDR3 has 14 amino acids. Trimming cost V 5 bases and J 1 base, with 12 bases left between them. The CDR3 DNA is TGTGCCAGCAGTAGGGGGGAACTTTCCTACGAGCAGTACTTC. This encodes CASSRGELSYEQYF.

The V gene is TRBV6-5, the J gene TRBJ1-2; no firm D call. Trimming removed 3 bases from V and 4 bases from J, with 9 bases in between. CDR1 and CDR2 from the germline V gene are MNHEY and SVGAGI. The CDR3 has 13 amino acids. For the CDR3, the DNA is TGTGCCAGCAGTTATCGCAGAGTCTATGGCTACACCTTC. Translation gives CASSYRRVYGYTF.

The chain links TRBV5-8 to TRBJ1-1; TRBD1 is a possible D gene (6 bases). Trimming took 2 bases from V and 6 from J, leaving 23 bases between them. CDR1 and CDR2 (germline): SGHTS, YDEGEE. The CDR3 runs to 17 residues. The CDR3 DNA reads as TGTGCCAGCAGCTTCGGGACAATCAGAGGGGGTAACCCTGAAGCTTTCTTT. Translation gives CASSFGTIRGGNPEAFF.